This T cell receptor beta chain originates from a study of control samples from healthy donors and cancer patients (dated by TCRdb to the early 2020s). Library preparation was by the immunoSEQ multiplex PCR assay. TCRdb limited this immuneACCESS table to in-frame rearrangements with V and J called. A share of clones is missing; checked studies link under half to unresolved V genes, and the rest is unexplained. Across this sample there are about 180,000 clones, with around nine tenths seen only once. 1.2% to 1.5% of the sample is held by the ten biggest clonotypes. V is pared back by 9 bases and J by 3 bases, with 17 bases lying between the germline termini. The germline V gene specifies MNHEY as CDR1 and SVGAGI as CDR2. Taken from cysteine to phenylalanine, the CDR3 has 15 residues. Here the CDR3 DNA is all that survives: 45 bases in frame from base 1. This clone was detected a few times. It has no known antigen specificity. The input lacks base qualities; no much larger clone sits a single base away.

The sequence links TRBV6-5 to TRBJ2-2; 6 matching bases give a weak D call of TRBD1. The TCR was taken from a man younger than 40 in good health. The sequenced material came from blood. The CDR3: CASNREGGYTGELFF. At the DNA level, the sequence is TGTGCCAGTAACAGGGAAGGGGGTTACACCGGGGAGCTGTTTTTT.